This paragraph reports one TCR beta chain. Antigen: not known. TCRdb ran MiXCR on the reads and lists one entry per CDR3 protein. The table includes around 140,000 distinct CDR3 sequences, 32% detected once. The sample belongs to a study of T cell repertoires in cytomegalovirus infection. This CDR3 contains 16 residues. With 5 bases clipped from V and 0 bases from J, the junction kept 7 bases outside the gene matches. The germline gives CDR1 SEHNR, CDR2 FQNEAQ (reference sequence). The source is a human donor in good health (CMV status not recorded). Some clones in this sample may be carry-over from other donors' samples. Sequencing used CD8+ T cells from cultured PBMCs, obtained from culture after CMV antigen stimulation. The chain recombines TRBV7-9 with TRBJ2-1, with 7 bases aligning to TRBD2. CDR3 in amino acids: CASSPRTGGSYNEQFF. Here the CDR3 DNA reads TGTGCCAGCAGCCCCCGCACGGGAGGCTCCTACAATGAGCAGTTCTTC.